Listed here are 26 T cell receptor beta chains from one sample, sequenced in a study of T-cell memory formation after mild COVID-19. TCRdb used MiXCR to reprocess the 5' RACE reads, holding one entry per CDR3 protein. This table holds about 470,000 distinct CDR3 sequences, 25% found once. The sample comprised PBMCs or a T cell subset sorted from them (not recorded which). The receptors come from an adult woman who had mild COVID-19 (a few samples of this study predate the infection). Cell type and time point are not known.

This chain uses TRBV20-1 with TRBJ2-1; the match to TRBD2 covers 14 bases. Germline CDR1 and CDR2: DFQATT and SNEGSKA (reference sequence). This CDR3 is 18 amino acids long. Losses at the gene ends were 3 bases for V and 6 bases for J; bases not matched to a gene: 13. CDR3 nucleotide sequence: TGCAGTGCTAGGCTAATGAGACTAGCGGGAGGGCCAGGCAATGAGCAGTTCTTC. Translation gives CSARLMRLAGGPGNEQFF.

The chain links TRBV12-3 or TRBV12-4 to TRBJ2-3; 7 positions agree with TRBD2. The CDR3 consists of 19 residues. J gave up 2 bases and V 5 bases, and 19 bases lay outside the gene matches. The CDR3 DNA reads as TGTGCCAGCAGTCACCCCCCGGTGATTGAGCGGGGCCCCACAGATACGCAGTATTTT. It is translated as CASSHPPVIERGPTDTQYF.

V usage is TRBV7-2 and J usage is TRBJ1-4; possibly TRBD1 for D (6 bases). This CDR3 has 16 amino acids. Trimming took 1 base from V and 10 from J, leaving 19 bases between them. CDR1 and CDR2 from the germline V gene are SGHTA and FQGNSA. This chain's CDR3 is CASSLDPGAGEAKLFF. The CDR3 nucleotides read TGTGCCAGCAGCTTAGACCCCGGGGCAGGGGAGGCAAAACTGTTTTTT.

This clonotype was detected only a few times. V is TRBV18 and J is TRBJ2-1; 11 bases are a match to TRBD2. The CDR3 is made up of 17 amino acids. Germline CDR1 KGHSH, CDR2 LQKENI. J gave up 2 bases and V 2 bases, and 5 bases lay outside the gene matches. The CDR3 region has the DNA TGTGCCAGCTCACCAATACTAGCGGGAGCGGCCTACAATGAGCAGTTCTTC. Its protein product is CASSPILAGAAYNEQFF.

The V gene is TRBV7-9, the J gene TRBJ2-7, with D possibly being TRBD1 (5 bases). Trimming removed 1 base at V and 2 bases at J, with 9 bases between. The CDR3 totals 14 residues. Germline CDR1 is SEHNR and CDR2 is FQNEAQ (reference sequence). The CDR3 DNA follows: TGTGCCAGCAGCTTAGTCTCAGGGCCCTACGAGCAGTACTTC. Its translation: CASSLVSGPYEQYF.

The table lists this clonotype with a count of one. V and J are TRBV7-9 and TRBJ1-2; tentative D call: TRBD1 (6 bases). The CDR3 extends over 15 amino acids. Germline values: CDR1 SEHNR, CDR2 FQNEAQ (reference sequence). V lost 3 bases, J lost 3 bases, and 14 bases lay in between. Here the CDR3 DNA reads TGTGCCAGCAGCTTGGGGCAGGGGAATGACTATGGCTACACCTTC. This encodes CASSLGQGNDYGYTF.

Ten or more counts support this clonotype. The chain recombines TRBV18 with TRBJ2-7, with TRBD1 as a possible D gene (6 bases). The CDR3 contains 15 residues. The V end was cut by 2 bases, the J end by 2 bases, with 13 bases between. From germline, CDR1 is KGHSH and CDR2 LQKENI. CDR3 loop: CASSPGAGVTYEQYF. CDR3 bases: TGTGCCAGCTCACCAGGCGCAGGGGTGACCTACGAGCAGTACTTC.

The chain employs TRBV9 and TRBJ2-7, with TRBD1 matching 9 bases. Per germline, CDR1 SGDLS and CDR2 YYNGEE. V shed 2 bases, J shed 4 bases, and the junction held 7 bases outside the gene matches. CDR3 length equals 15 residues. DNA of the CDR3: TGTGCCAGCAGCGTGGGGGGACAGGGCACGTACGAGCAGTACTTC. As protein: CASSVGGQGTYEQYF. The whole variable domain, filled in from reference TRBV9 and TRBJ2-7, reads DSGVTQTPKHLITATGQRVTLRCSPRSGDLSVYWYQQSLDQGLQFLIQYYNGEERAKGNILERFSAQQFPDLHSELNLSSLELGDSALYFCASSVGGQGTYEQYFGPGTRLTVT.

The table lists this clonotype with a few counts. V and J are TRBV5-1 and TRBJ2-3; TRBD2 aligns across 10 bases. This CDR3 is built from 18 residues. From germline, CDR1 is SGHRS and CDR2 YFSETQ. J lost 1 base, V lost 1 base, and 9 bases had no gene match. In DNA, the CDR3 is TGCGCCAGCAGCTTGAATCTAGCGGGGGTTCTCGGCACAGATACGCAGTATTTT. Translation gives CASSLNLAGVLGTDTQYF.

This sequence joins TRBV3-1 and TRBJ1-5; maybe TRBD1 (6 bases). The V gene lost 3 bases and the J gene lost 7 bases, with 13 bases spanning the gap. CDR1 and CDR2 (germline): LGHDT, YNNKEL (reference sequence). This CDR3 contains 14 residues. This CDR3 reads CASSHGGGGQPQHF. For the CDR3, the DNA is TGTGCCAGCAGCCACGGCGGGGGCGGGCAGCCCCAGCATTTT. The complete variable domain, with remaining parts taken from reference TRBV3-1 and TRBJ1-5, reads DTAVSQTPKYLVTQMGNDKSIKCEQNLGHDTMYWYKQDSKKFLKIMFSYNNKELIINETVPNRFSPKSPDKAHLNLHINSLELGDSAVYFCASSHGGGGQPQHFGDGTRLSIL.

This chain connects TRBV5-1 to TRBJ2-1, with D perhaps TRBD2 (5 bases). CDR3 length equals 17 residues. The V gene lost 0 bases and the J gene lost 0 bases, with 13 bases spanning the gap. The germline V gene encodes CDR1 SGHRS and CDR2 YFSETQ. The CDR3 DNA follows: TGCGCCAGCAGCTTGGCCTATGGAGCGGACTCCTACAATGAGCAGTTCTTC. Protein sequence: CASSLAYGADSYNEQFF.

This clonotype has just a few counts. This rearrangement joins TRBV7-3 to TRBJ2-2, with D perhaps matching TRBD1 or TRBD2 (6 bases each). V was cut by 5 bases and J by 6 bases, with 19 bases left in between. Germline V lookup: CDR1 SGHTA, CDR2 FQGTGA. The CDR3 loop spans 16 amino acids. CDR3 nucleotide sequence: TGTGCCAGCAGCCTACTGGGGGGCCCTTTCCCCGGGGAGCTGTTTTTT. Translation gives CASSLLGGPFPGELFF.

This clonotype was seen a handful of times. CDR3 amino acids: CASSLWTGYGYTF. The CDR3 nucleotides read TGTGCCAGCTCCCTGTGGACAGGGTATGGCTACACCTTC. The chain carries TRBV28 and TRBJ1-2, with TRBD1 matching 8 bases. J lost 5 bases, V lost 8 bases, and 7 bases had no gene match. From germline, CDR1 is MDHEN and CDR2 SYDVKM. This CDR3 is built from 13 residues.

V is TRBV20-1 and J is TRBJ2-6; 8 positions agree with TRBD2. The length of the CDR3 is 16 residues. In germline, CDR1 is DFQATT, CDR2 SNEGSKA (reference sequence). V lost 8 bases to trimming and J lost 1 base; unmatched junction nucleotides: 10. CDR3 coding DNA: TGCAGTCCTTCCGGGGGGGCCGGATCTGGGGCCAACGTCCTGACTTTC. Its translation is CSPSGGAGSGANVLTF.

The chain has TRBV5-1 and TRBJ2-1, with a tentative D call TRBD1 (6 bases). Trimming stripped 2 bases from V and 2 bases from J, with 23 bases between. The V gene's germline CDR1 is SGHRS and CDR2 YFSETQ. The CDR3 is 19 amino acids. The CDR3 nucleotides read TGCGCCAGCAGCTTACGTCTCCGGGACACCCAAAGCCCCTACAATGAGCAGTTCTTC. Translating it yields CASSLRLRDTQSPYNEQFF.

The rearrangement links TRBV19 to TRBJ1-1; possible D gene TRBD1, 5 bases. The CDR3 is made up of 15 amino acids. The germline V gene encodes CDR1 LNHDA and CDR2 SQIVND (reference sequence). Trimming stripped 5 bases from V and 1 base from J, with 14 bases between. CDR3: CASSREGRTNTEAFF. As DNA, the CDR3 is TGTGCCAGTAGTCGTGAGGGGCGAACGAACACTGAAGCTTTCTTT.

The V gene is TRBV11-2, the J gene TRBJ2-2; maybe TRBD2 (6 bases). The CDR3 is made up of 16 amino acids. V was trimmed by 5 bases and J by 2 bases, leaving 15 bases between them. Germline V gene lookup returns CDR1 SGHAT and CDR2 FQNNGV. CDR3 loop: CASSRPGTVNTGELFF. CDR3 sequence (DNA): TGTGCCAGCAGCCGACCCGGGACTGTTAACACCGGGGAGCTGTTTTTT.

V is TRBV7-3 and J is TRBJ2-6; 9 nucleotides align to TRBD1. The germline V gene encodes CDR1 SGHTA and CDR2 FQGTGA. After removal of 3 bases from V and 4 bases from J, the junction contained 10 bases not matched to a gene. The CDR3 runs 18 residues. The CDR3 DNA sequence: TGTGCCAGCAGCTTGACCGGGACAGGGCTCGCAGGGGCCAACGTCCTGACTTTC. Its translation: CASSLTGTGLAGANVLTF. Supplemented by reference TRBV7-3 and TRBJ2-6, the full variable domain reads GAGVSQTPSNKVTEKGKYVELRCDPISGHTALYWYRQSLGQGPEFLIYFQGTGAADDSGLPNDRFFAVRPEGSVSTLKIQRTERGDSAVYLCASSLTGTGLAGANVLTFGAGSRLTVL.

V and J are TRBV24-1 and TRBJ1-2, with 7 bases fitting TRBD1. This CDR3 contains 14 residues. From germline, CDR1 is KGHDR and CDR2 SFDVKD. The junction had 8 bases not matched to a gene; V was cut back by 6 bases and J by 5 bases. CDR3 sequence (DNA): TGTGCCACCAGTTCCCCGGGACAGCGATATGGCTACACCTTC. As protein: CATSSPGQRYGYTF.

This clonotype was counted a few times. The CDR3 reads CASSYSPDFPYNEQFF. In DNA, the CDR3 is TGTGCCAGCAGCTACAGCCCGGACTTTCCGTACAATGAGCAGTTCTTC. This sequence joins TRBV7-9 and TRBJ2-1; D is possibly TRBD2 (5 bases). The CDR3 contains 16 residues. V was trimmed by 4 bases and J by 4 bases, leaving 17 bases between them. Germline CDR1 is SEHNR and CDR2 is FQNEAQ (reference sequence).

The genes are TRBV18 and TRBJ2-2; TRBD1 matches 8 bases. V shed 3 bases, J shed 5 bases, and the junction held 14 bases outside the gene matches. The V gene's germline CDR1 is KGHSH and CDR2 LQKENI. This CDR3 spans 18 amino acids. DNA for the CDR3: TGTGCCAGCTCACCTAGCTTTGTCGGACAGGGAGTGACCGGGGAGCTGTTTTTT. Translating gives CASSPSFVGQGVTGELFF.

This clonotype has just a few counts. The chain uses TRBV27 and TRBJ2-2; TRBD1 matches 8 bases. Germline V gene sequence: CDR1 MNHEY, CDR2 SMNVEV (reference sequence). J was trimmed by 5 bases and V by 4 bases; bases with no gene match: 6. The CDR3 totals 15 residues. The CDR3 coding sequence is TGTGCCAGCAGTTGGGACAGGCGGGAAACCGGGGAGCTGTTTTTT. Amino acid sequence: CASSWDRRETGELFF.

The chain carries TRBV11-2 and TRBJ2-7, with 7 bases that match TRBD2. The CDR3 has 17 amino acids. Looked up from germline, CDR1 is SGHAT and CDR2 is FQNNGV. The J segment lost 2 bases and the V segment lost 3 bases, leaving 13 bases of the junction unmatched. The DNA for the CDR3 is TGTGCCAGCAGCTTCACTCTCGGACTAGGTGGTGCCTACGAGCAGTACTTC. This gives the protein CASSFTLGLGGAYEQYF.

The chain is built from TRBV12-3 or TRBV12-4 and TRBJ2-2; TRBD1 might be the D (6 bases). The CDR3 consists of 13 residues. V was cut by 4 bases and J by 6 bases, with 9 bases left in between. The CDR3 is CASSSPGAGELFF. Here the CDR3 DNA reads TGTGCCAGCAGTTCCCCAGGGGCCGGGGAGCTGTTTTTT.

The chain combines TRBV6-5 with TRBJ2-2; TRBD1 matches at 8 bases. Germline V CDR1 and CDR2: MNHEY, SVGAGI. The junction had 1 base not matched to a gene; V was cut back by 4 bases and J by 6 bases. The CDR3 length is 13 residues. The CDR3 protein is CASSWGQAGELFF. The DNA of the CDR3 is TGTGCCAGCAGTTGGGGACAGGCCGGGGAGCTGTTTTTT.

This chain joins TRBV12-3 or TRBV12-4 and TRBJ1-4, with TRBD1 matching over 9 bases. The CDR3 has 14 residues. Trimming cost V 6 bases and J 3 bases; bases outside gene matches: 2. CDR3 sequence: CASSRTGANEKLFF. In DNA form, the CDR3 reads TGTGCCAGCAGCCGGACAGGGGCTAATGAAAAACTGTTTTTT.